These T cell receptor beta chains were read from a single sample in a study of T-cell memory formation after mild COVID-19. TCRdb fed the 5' RACE reads into MiXCR, producing one record per CDR3 protein. The profile shows about 500,000 distinct CDR3 sequences, roughly 21% of them singletons. Source material: PBMCs or a T cell subset sorted from them (not recorded which). These receptors were obtained from an adult woman who had mild COVID-19 (a few samples of this study predate the infection). Cell type and time point are not known. Both conserved end residues are part of each CDR3. A D gene is named only where the DNA matches it firmly. Rows give clone size only sometimes, using once, few, many, or a class for an expanded clone.

len: 18; d_gene: TRBD2; abundance: few; v_gene: TRBV4-2; j_gene: TRBJ2-7; CDR3aa: CASSQMVAGDPSSYEQYF; CDR3nt: TGTGCCAGCAGCCAAATGGTAGCGGGAGACCCGAGCTCCTACGAGCAGTACTTC
len: 17; d_gene: TRBD2; abundance: NA; v_gene: TRBV10-3; j_gene: TRBJ2-7; CDR3aa: CAISDQGGGASGYEQYF; CDR3nt: TGTGCCATCAGTGATCAAGGCGGGGGGGCCTCGGGGTACGAGCAGTACTTC
len: 14; d_gene: TRBD1; abundance: many; v_gene: TRBV25-1; j_gene: TRBJ2-7; CDR3aa: CASSGTGGNYEQYF; CDR3nt: TGTGCCAGCAGCGGGACAGGGGGCAATTACGAGCAGTACTTC
len: 17; d_gene: TRBD2; abundance: NA; v_gene: TRBV24-1; j_gene: TRBJ2-1; CDR3aa: CATSDFGLAGAYNEQFF; CDR3nt: TGTGCCACCAGTGATTTTGGTCTAGCGGGAGCCTACAATGAGCAGTTCTTC
len: 14; d_gene: TRBD1; abundance: NA; v_gene: TRBV24-1; j_gene: TRBJ1-2; CDR3aa: CATSDQTGNYGYTF; CDR3nt: TGTGCCACCAGTGATCAGACAGGGAACTATGGCTACACCTTC
len: 16; d_gene: NA; abundance: few; v_gene: TRBV18; j_gene: TRBJ1-5; CDR3aa: CASSPIDSHGNQPQHF; CDR3nt: TGTGCCAGCTCACCAATCGACAGCCATGGCAATCAGCCCCAGCATTTT
len: 15; d_gene: TRBD1; abundance: NA; v_gene: TRBV12-3/TRBV12-4; j_gene: TRBJ1-5; CDR3aa: CASSPTGAGNQPQHF; CDR3nt: TGTGCCAGCAGTCCCACAGGGGCGGGCAATCAGCCCCAGCATTTT
len: 14; d_gene: TRBD2; abundance: NA; v_gene: TRBV2; j_gene: TRBJ2-1; CDR3aa: CASGTAGGYNEQFF; CDR3nt: TGTGCCAGCGGCACGGCGGGAGGCTACAATGAGCAGTTCTTC
len: 16; d_gene: NA; abundance: NA; v_gene: TRBV6-5; j_gene: TRBJ2-1; CDR3aa: CASSYSGGGSYNEQFF; CDR3nt: TGTGCCAGCAGTTACTCAGGGGGTGGGTCCTACAATGAGCAGTTCTTC
len: 16; d_gene: NA; abundance: NA; v_gene: TRBV4-3; j_gene: TRBJ2-6; CDR3aa: CASSQNGNSGANVLTF; CDR3nt: TGCGCCAGCAGCCAGAACGGGAACTCTGGGGCCAACGTCCTGACTTTC